This T cell receptor beta chain was profiled in a study of shared clonotypes between healthy human individuals. CD8 cells regarded as naive lacked CD45RO, were positively chosen for CCR7, and omitted terminally differentiated effector memory CD45RA+ cells. CDR3 size: 11 residues. Trimming cost V 10 bases and J 2 bases, with 9 bases left between them. Germline V gene data show CDR1 as SGHTS and CDR2 as YDEGEE. Clones were sequenced by immunoSEQ multiplex PCR, and TCRdb holds only the in-frame ones, with some missing. Here the sample spans around 2,100,000 clones, about 95% being singletons. This clonotype was obtained from a man between 18 and 35 years old in good health. J is TRBJ1-2 and V is TRBV5-8; the D is unclear. Sample: naive CD8+ T cells sorted from blood. The CDR3 nucleotides read TGTGCCGCTTTCCTGAACTATGGCTACACCTTC. Its protein is CAAFLNYGYTF. Full variable domain (remainder filled in from reference TRBV5-8 and TRBJ1-2): EAGVTQSPTHLIKTRGQQATLRCSPISGHTSVYWYQQALGLGLQFLLWYDEGEERNRGNFPPRFSGRQFPNYSSELNVNALELEDSALYLCAAFLNYGYTFGSGTRLTVV.